This T cell receptor beta chain was documented in a study of blood T cell repertoires in COVID-19. At the level of the study: PBMCs, B-cell-depleted T cells, or T cells were the source of the cDNA or gDNA that made up the material.

As originally analysed: Reference gene primer amplification gave estimated nucleated cell counts. Using immunoSEQ multiplex PCR, the repertoire was profiled, and TCRdb retains in-frame clones only, with some absent. V and J calls and clone size are copied from that table; D and trimming were computed from the DNA. This sample has about 160,000 clones, with roughly 82% found just once. Patients of the Seattle cohort, enrolled during active infection, were followed longitudinally. Trimming took 5 bases from V and 7 from J, leaving 9 bases between them. The germline CDR1 and CDR2 sequences are DFQATT and SNEGSKA (reference sequence). This CDR3 comprises 11 residues.

V and J are TRBV20-1 and TRBJ2-4, with TRBD1 as a possible D gene (6 bases). The source material was peripheral blood. The TCR sequence derives from a woman aged 35 to 49 with COVID-19, enrolled during active disease. CDR3 amino acids: CSAEGENIQYF. Here the CDR3 DNA reads TGCAGTGCTGAGGGGGAGAACATTCAGTACTTC.